Detailed here is one T cell receptor (beta chain). The data originate from a study of technical replicates of blood from several donors. TCRdb's copy holds only in-frame clones and misses some; the assay was immunoSEQ multiplex PCR. The sample has around 90,000 clones, approximately 94% seen once. Material: T cells isolated from PBMCs. The receptor comes from a human donor in good health.

The CDR3 here is CASSSDRRNTEAFF. DNA for the CDR3: TGCGCCAGCAGCTCGGACAGGAGGAACACTGAAGCTTTCTTT. The chain couples TRBV5-1 to TRBJ1-1; the match to TRBD1 covers 7 bases. Looked up from germline, CDR1 is SGHRS and CDR2 is YFSETQ. The CDR3 extends over 14 amino acids. J was trimmed by 1 base and V by 3 bases; bases with no gene match: 3.